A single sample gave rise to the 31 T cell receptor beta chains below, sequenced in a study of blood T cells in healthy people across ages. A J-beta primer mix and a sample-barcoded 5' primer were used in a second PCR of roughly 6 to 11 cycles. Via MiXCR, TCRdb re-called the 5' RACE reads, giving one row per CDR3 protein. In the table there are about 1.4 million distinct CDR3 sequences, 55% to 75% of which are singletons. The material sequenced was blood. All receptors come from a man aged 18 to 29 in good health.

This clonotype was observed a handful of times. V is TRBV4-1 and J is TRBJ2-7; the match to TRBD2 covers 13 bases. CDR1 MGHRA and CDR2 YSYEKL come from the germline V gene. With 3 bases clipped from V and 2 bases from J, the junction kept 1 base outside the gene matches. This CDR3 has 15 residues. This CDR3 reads CASSHGTSGTYEQYF. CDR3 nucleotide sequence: TGCGCCAGCAGCCATGGGACTAGCGGGACCTACGAGCAGTACTTC.

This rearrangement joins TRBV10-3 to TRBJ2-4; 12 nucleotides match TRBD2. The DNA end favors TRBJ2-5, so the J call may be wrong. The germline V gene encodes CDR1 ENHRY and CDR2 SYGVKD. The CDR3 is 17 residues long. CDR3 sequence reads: CAISGLAGGPMVETQYF. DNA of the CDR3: TGTGCCATCAGCGGTCTAGCGGGGGGGCCGATGGTCGAGACCCAGTACTTC.

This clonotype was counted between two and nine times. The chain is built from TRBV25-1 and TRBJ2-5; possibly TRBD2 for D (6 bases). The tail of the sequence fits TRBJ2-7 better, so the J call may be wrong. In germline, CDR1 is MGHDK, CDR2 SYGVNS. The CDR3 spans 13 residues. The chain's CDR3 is CASSEGTFYEQYF. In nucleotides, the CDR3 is TGTGCCAGCAGTGAGGGGACTTTTTACGAGCAGTACTTC.

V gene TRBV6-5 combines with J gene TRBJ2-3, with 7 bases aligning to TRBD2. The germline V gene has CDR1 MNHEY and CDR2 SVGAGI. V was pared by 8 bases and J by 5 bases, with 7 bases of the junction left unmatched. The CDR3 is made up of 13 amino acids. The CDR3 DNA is TGTGCCAGCTGGCGGGGGAAGGAAGATACGCAGTATTTT. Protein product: CASWRGKEDTQYF.

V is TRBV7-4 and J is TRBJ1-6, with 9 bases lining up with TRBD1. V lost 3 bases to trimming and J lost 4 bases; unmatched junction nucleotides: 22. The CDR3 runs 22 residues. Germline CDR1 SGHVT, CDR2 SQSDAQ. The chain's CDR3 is CASSFEKYRDRARPAYNSPLHF. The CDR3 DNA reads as TGTGCCAGCAGCTTCGAAAAGTACCGGGACAGGGCCCGACCGGCATATAATTCACCCCTCCACTTT.

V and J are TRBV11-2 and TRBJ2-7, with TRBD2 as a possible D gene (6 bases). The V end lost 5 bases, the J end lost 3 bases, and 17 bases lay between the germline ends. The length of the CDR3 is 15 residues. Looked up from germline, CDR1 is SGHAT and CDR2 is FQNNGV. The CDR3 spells CASSLQRDLYYEQYF. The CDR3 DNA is TGTGCCAGCAGCCTCCAACGGGACTTGTACTACGAGCAGTACTTC.

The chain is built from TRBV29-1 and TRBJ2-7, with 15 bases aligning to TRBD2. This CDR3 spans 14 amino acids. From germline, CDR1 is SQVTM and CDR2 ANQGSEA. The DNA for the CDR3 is TGCGGCGCCCAAGGGACTAGCGGGAGGTGCGAGCAGTACTTC. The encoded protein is CGAQGTSGRCEQYF.

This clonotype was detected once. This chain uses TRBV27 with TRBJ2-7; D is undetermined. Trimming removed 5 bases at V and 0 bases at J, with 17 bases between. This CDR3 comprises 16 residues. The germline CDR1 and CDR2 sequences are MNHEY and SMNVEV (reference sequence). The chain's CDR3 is CASSTLGRASSYEQYF. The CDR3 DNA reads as TGTGCCAGCAGTACCCTCGGACGGGCCAGCTCCTACGAGCAGTACTTC.

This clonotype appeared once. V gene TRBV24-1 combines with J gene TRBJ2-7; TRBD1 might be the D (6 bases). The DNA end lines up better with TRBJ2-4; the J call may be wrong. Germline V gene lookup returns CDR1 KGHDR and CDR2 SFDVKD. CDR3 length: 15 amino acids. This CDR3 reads CATSDSRDIKNIQYF. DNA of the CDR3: TGTGCCACCAGTGATTCCAGGGACATCAAAAACATTCAGTACTTC.

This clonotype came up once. Written as DNA, the CDR3 is TGTGCCAGCAGTGATGTAGGACCATACGAGCAGTACTTC. This codes for CASSDVGPYEQYF. The V gene is TRBV2, the J gene TRBJ2-5; D is unresolved. Gene TRBJ2-7 matches the end of the DNA better, so the J call may be wrong. Germline V CDR1 and CDR2: SNHLY, FYNNEI. CDR3 length: 13 amino acids.

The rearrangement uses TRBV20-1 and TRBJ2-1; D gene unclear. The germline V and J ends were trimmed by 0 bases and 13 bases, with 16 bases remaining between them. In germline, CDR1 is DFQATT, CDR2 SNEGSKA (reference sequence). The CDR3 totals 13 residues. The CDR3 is CSARDTLLETQFF. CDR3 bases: TGCAGTGCTAGAGATACCCTCCTAGAGACCCAGTTCTTC.

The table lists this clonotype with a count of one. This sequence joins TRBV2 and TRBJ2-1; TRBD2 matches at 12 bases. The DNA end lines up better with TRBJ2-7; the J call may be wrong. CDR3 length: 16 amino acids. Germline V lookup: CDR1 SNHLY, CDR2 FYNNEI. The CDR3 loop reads CASSGTSGGSYNEQYF. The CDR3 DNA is TGTGCCAGCAGTGGTACTAGCGGGGGGTCCTACAATGAGCAGTACTTC.

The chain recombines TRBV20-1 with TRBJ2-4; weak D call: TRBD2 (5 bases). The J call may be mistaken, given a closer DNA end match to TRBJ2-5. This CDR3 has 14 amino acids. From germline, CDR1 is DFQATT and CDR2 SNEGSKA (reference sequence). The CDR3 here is CSALEGRTQETQYF. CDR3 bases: TGCAGTGCATTAGAAGGGCGGACTCAAGAGACCCAGTACTTC.

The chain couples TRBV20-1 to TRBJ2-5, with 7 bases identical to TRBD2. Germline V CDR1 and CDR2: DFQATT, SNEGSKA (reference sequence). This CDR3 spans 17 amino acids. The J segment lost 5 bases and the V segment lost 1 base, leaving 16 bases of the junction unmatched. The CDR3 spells CSARGGMAGEAVETQYF. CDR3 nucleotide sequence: TGCAGTGCTAGAGGTGGGATGGCGGGAGAGGCGGTGGAGACCCAGTACTTC.

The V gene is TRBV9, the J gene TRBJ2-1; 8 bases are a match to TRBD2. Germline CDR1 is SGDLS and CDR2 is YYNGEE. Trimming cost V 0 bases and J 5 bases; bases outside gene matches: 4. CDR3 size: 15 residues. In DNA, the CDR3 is TGTGCCAGCAGCGTAGGCGGGGGGAGGGACAATGAGCAGTTCTTC. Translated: CASSVGGGRDNEQFF.

CDR3 sequence (DNA): TGTGCCAGCAGCTTGTTGGCCGATCAGCCCCAGCATTTT. Protein sequence: CASSLLADQPQHF. This chain links TRBV5-6 with TRBJ1-5; D is uncertain. With 1 base removed from V and 5 bases from J, the gap between germline ends came to 7 bases. CDR3 length equals 13 residues. Germline values: CDR1 SGHDT, CDR2 YYEEEE.

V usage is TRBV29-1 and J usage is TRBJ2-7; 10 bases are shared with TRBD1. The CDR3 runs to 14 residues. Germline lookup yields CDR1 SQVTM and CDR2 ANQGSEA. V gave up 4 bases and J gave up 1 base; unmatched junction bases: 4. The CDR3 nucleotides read TGCAGCGTTGGGGGGACAGGGGCTTCCTACGAGCAGTACTTC. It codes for CSVGGTGASYEQYF.

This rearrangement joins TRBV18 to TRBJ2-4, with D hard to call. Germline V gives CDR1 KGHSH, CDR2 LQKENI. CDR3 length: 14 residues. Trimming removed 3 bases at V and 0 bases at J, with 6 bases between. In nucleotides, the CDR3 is TGTGCCAGCTCACCTCAGAGAGCCAAAAACATTCAGTACTTC. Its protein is CASSPQRAKNIQYF.

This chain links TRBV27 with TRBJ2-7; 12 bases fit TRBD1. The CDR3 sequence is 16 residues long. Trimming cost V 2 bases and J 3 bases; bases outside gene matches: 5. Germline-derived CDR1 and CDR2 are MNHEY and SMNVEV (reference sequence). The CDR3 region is CASSLGGTGGFYEQYF. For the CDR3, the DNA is TGTGCCAGCAGTTTAGGAGGGACAGGGGGCTTCTACGAGCAGTACTTC.

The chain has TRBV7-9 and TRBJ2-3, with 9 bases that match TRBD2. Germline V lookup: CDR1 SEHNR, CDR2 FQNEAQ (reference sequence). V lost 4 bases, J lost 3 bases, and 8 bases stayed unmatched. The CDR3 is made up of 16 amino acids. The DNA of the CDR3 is TGTGCCAGCAGCTCTCTCCTAGCGGGGATAACAGATACGCAGTATTTT. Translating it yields CASSSLLAGITDTQYF. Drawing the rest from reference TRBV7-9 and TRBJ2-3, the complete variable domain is DTGVSQNPRHKITKRGQNVTFRCDPISEHNRLYWYRQTLGQGPEFLTYFQNEAQLEKSRLLSDRFSAERPKGSFSTLEIQRTEQGDSAMYLCASSSLLAGITDTQYFGPGTRLTVL.

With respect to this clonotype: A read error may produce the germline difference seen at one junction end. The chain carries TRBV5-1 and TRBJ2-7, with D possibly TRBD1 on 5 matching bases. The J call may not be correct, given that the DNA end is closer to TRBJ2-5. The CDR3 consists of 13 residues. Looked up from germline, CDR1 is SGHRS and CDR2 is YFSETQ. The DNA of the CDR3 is TGCGCCAGCAGCTCTGGACAACAAGGGACCCAGTACTTC. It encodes CASSSGQQGTQYF.

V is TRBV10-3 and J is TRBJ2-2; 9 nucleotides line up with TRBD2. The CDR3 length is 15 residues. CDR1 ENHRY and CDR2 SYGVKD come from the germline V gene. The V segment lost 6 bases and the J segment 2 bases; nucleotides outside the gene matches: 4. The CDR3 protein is CAIRVAGANTGELFF. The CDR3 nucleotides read TGTGCCATCAGGGTAGCGGGGGCAAACACCGGGGAGCTGTTTTTT.

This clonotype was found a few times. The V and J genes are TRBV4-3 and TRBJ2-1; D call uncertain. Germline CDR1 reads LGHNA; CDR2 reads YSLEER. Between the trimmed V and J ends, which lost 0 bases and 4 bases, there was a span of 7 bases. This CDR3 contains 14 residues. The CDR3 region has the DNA TGCGCCAGCAGCCAAGATGGCCAGTACAATGAGCAGTTCTTC. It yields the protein CASSQDGQYNEQFF.

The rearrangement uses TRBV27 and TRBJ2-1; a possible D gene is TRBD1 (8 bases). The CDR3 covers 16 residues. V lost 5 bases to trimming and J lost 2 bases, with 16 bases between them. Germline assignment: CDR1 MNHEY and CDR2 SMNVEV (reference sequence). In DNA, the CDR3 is TGTGCCAGCAGTCCCGGCACAGGGGGGGCCTACAATGAGCAGTTCTTC. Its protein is CASSPGTGGAYNEQFF.

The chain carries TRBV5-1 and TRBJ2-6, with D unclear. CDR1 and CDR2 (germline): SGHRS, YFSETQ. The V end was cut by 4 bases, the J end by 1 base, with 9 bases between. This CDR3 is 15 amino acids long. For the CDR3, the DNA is TGCGCCAGCAGCCGGACGCAATCTGGGGCCAACGTCCTGACTTTC. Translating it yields CASSRTQSGANVLTF.

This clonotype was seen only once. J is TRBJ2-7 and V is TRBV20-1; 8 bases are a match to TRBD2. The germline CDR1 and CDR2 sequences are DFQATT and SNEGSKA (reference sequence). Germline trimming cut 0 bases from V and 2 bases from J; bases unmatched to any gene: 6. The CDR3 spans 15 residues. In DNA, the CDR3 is TGCAGTGCTAGAGATTCCGCGGGAGGTACCTACGAGCAGTACTTC. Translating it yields CSARDSAGGTYEQYF.

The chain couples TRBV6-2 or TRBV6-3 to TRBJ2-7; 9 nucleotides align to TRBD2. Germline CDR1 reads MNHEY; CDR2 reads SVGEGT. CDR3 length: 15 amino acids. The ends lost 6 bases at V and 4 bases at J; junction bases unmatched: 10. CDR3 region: CASSERGLAAYEQYF. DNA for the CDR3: TGTGCCAGCAGCGAAAGGGGACTAGCTGCATACGAGCAGTACTTC.

The CDR3 loop is CASSQDRGGSEQFF. Written as DNA, the CDR3 is TGCGCCAGCAGCCAAGATAGGGGAGGAAGTGAGCAGTTCTTC. This chain joins TRBV4-3 and TRBJ2-1, with a weak D call TRBD2 (6 bases). Germline V gives CDR1 LGHNA, CDR2 YSLEER. Between the trimmed V and J ends, which lost 0 bases and 9 bases, there was a span of 12 bases. The CDR3 is made up of 14 amino acids.

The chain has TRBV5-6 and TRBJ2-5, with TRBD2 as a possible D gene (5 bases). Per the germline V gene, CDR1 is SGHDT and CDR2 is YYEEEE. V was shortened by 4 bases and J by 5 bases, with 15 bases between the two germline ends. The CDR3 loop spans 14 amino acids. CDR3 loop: CASSVKSGSETQYF. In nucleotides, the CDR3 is TGTGCCAGCAGCGTGAAGTCGGGATCGGAGACCCAGTACTTC.

Written as DNA, the CDR3 is TGTGCCAGCAGCGTTGGAACGGGACGATCGCAGTATTTT. Translating gives CASSVGTGRSQYF. The chain joins TRBV5-6 to TRBJ2-3, with D perhaps matching TRBD1 or TRBD2 (5 bases each). The CDR3 totals 13 residues. Germline assignment: CDR1 SGHDT and CDR2 YYEEEE. Trimming pared 4 bases from V and 10 bases from J, leaving 16 bases between. Full variable domain (missing parts from reference TRBV5-6 and TRBJ2-3): DAGVTQSPTHLIKTRGQQVTLRCSPKSGHDTVSWYQQALGQGPQFIFQYYEEEERQRGNFPDRFSGHQFPNYSSELNVNALLLGDSALYLCASSVGTGRSQYFGPGTRLTVL.

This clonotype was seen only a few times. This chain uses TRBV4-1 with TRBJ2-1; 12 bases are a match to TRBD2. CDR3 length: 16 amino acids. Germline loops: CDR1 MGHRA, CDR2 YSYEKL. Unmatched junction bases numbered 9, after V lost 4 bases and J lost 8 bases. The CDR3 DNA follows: TGCGCCAGCAGCCTTTGGACTAGCGGGGAGGTCGATGAGCAGTTCTTC. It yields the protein CASSLWTSGEVDEQFF.